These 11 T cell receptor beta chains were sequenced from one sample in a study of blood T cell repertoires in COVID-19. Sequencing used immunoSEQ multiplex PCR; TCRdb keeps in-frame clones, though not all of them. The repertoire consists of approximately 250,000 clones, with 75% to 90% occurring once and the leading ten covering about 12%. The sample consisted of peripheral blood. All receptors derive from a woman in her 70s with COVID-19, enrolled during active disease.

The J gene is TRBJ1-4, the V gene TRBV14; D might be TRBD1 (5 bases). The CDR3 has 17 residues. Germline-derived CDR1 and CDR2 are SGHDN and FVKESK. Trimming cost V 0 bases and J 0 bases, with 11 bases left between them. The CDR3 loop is CASSQEGGSTTNEKLFF. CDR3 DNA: TGTGCCAGCAGCCAAGAGGGGGGGTCGACAACTAATGAAAAACTGTTTTTT.

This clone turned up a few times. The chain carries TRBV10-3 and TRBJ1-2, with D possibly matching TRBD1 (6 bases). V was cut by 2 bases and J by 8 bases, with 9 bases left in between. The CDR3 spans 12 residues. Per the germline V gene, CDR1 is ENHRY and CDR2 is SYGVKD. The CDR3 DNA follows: TGTGCCATCAGTGAGGTCGACAGGGGCTACACCTTC. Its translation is CAISEVDRGYTF.

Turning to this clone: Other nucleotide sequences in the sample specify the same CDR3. The CDR3 is CASSQDRGGEQYF. CDR3 coding DNA: TGTGCCAGCAGCCAAGATCGGGGGGGCGAGCAGTACTTC. The chain combines TRBV3-1 (or the pseudogene TRBV3-2) with TRBJ2-7; the match to TRBD2 covers 8 bases. The CDR3 covers 13 residues. Losses at the gene ends were 0 bases for V and 6 bases for J; bases not matched to a gene: 1. Germline CDR1 and CDR2: LGHDT and YNNKEL (reference sequence).

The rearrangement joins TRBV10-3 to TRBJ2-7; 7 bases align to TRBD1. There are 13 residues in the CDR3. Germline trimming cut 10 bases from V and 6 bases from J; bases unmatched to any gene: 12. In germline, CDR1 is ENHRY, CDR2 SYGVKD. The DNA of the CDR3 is TGTGCCACGACTGAGGTAACAGGGGTCGAGCAGTACTTC. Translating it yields CATTEVTGVEQYF.

CDR3 DNA sequence: TGTGCCAGCAGTGCGTCTAGCGGGGGCGTACCCTACGAGCAGTACTTC. Protein sequence: CASSASSGGVPYEQYF. The chain carries TRBV2 and TRBJ2-7; 10 bases align to TRBD2. After removal of 4 bases from V and 2 bases from J, the junction contained 8 bases not matched to a gene. This CDR3 is built from 16 residues. Germline values: CDR1 SNHLY, CDR2 FYNNEI.

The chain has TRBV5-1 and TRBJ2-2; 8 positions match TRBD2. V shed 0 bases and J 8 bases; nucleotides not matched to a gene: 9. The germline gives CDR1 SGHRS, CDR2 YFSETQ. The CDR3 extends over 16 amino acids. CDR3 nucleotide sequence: TGCGCCAGCAGCTTGGCCCCGGGGGGGCCGCAAGGGGAGCTGTTTTTT. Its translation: CASSLAPGGPQGELFF.

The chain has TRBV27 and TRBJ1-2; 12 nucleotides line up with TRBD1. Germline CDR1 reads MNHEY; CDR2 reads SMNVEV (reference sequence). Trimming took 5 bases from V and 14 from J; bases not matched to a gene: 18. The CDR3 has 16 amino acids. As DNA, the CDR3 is TGTGCCAGCAGTACACTCCATTTCGGGACAGGGGGCGCGGAGACCTTC. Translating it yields CASSTLHFGTGGAETF.

The DNA of the CDR3 is TGCGCCAGCAGCCAACCCCTAGCGGGGAGGAGGAATGAGCAGTTCTTC. Its translation: CASSQPLAGRRNEQFF. The gene calls are TRBV4-1 and TRBJ2-1, with 9 bases lining up with TRBD2. Germline assignment: CDR1 MGHRA and CDR2 YSYEKL. The V segment lost 2 bases and the J segment 7 bases; nucleotides outside the gene matches: 9. This CDR3 spans 16 amino acids.

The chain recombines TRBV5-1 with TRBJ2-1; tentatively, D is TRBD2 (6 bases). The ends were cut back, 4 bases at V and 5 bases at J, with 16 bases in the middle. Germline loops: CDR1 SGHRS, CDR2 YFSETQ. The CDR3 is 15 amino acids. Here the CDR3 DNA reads TGCGCCAGCAGCGGTTCAGAGCGGGCGAACAATGAGCAGTTCTTC. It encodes CASSGSERANNEQFF.

In DNA, the CDR3 is TGTGCCAGCAGCCAAGAAGGGACCGGGAGCTCCTACAATGAGCAGTTCTTC. Its translation is CASSQEGTGSSYNEQFF. This sequence joins TRBV3-1 (or the pseudogene TRBV3-2) and TRBJ2-1; possible D gene TRBD2, 6 bases. Per germline, CDR1 LGHDT and CDR2 YNNKEL (reference sequence). V was shortened by 0 bases and J by 0 bases, with 12 bases between the two germline ends. The CDR3 consists of 17 residues.

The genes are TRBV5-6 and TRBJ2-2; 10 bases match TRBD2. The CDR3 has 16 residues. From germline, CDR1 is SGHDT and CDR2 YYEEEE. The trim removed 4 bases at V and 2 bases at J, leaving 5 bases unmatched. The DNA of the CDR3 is TGTGCCAGCAGCGCGCTAGCGGGGGCAAACACCGGGGAGCTGTTTTTT. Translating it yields CASSALAGANTGELFF. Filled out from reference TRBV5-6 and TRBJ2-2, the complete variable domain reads DAGVTQSPTHLIKTRGQQVTLRCSPKSGHDTVSWYQQALGQGPQFIFQYYEEEERQRGNFPDRFSGHQFPNYSSELNVNALLLGDSALYLCASSALAGANTGELFFGEGSRLTVL.